This TCR beta chain was obtained from a study of T cells in Graves' hyperthyroidism and ophthalmopathy (dated by TCRdb to about 2019). The study in broad terms: Peripheral blood was sampled at the time of initial diagnosis, prior to any treatment. To identify TCR V-J signatures that set the groups apart, the researchers used a discovery cohort of approximately 98 patients, made up of roughly 45 with Graves' ophthalmopathy and about 60 with stable Graves' hyperthyroidism. Prospective prediction of ophthalmopathy was tested in an independent validation cohort of approximately 19 hyperthyroidism patients and 17 patients who later progressed to ophthalmopathy. The roughly 90 discovery patients were divided at random into training and test sets in a 7:3 ratio. Thyroid tissue and blood T-cell repertoires from roughly six Graves' hyperthyroidism patients were also compared in the study. Following sampling, methimazole starting at 30 mg daily was given to hyperthyroidism patients, and high-dose intravenous methylprednisolone was given to ophthalmopathy patients. According to the paper, TCR Vbeta CDR3 sequencing was carried out on approximately 140 peripheral blood samples, which came from over 40 ophthalmopathy, about 75 hyperthyroidism and about 17 progressor patients. The full study reports these points: Most expanded thyroid clonotypes (frequency above 0.001) were also found in blood, which suggests that blood repertoires may mirror thyroid immune responses. In validation, progression to ophthalmopathy was predicted by the model with 70% to 71% sensitivity and 72.22% specificity, a median of roughly six months before onset. Ophthalmopathy was separated from stable hyperthyroidism by a 13 V-J signature model, with roughly 88% sensitivity and 81% to 82% specificity obtained in cross-validation and 80%/75% obtained in testing. Sample size was not statistically predetermined, and investigators were not blinded to group allocation.

Notes on this clonotype: Its antigen is currently not known. There are no base qualities to consult, and no much larger clone falls within one base.

The hyperthyroidism patients were between 18 and 65 years old and newly diagnosed, with a disease duration of less than 2 months. The study excluded patients with uncontrolled infections, other autoimmune diseases, pregnancy or lactation. Diagnoses were based on clinical symptoms, serum thyroxine and TRAb, thyroid ultrasound and orbital computed tomography. Blood from progressor patients was collected at the time of first diagnosis with hyperthyroidism, before any ophthalmopathy symptoms had appeared. Ficoll-Paque density gradient centrifugation was used to isolate PBMCs from about 10 ml of fresh peripheral blood. Progressor patients were first diagnosed with Graves' hyperthyroidism and then developed ophthalmopathy during follow-up. Trizol reagent was used to extract total RNA, and RNA quality was then checked on an Agilent 2100 Bioanalyzer. The TCR beta CDR3 regions were amplified from RNA transcripts. A first-round RT-PCR of the TCR CDR3 used the HTBI primer set with the Qiagen OneStep RT-PCR kit. The libraries were constructed in a second round of multiplex PCR and then size-selected and purified. The libraries were sequenced on an Illumina HiSeq2000 using paired-end 100 bp reads. The authors' pipeline ran thus. SOAPnuke was used to process the raw data, removing reads that contained adapters or uncalled bases, had a mean Phred below 15, or lacked an exact match to the constant primer or identifier. COPE v1.2.5 was used to merge high-quality paired reads, and clonotypes were defined as unique nucleotide sequences. Clonotypes were aligned to IMGT TRBV, TRBD and TRBJ reference segments using MiTCR v1.1. The analysis was restricted to V-J combinations with a frequency above 0.0001, which together covered approximately 99% of the repertoires. The TCS score was defined as the ratio of F50 (clonal expansion) to E x V (chaos), calculated using BLOSUM62-based TCRdist between CDR3 peptides within each V-J. Welch's t-statistics and random forest reduced 500 to 550 V-J features to fewer than 15, which were used in a naive Bayes classifier (R e1071). TCRdb handled the public reads itself, with Q25 trimming in fastp and clone calling in MiXCR, and kept productive beta chains. Merged by CDR3 protein, the rows form single entries marked with the most common genes and DNA. The V and J calls reflect TCRdb's pipeline rather than the authors' work. This sample is represented by roughly 170,000 distinct CDR3 sequences; around 8.9% of them were singletons. The ten most abundant clones make up around 20% of the sample.

The CDR3 runs 15 residues from the cysteine to the phenylalanine. Only the CDR3 DNA stays, 45 bases, in frame from base 1. CDR1 and CDR2, per the germline V gene (reference sequence), are MNHEY and SMNVEV. Trimming removed 3 bases from V and 4 bases from J, leaving 13 bases between the germline ends. What was sequenced was blood. The receptor was isolated from a woman between 18 and 29 years old with Graves' hyperthyroidism that later progressed to Graves' ophthalmopathy. The chain couples TRBV27 to TRBJ2-1; TRBD1 is perhaps the D gene, given 6 matching bases. CDR3 region: CASSFRQVGYNEQFF. The DNA sequence reads TGTGCCAGCAGTTTCAGACAGGTTGGTTACAATGAGCAGTTCTTC.